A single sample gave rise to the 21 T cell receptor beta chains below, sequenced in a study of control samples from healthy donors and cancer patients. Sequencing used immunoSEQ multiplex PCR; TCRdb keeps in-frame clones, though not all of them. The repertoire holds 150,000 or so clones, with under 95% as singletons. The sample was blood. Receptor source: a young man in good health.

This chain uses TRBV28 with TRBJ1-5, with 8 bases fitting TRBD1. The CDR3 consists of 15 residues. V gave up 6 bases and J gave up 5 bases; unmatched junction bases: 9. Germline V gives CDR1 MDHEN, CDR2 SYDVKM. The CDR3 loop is CASRLDRATDQPQHF. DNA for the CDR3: TGTGCCAGCAGACTGGACAGGGCCACAGATCAGCCCCAGCATTTT. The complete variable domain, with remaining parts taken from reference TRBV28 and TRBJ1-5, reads DVKVTQSSRYLVKRTGEKVFLECVQDMDHENMFWYRQDPGLGLRLIYFSYDVKMKEKGDIPEGYSVSREKKERFSLILESASTNQTSMYLCASRLDRATDQPQHFGDGTRLSIL.

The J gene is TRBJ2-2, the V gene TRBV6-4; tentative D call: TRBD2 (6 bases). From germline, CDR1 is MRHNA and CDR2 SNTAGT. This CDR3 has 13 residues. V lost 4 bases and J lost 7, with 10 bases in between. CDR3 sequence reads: CASSVGGSGELFF. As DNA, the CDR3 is TGTGCCAGCAGTGTCGGGGGTAGCGGGGAGCTGTTTTTT.

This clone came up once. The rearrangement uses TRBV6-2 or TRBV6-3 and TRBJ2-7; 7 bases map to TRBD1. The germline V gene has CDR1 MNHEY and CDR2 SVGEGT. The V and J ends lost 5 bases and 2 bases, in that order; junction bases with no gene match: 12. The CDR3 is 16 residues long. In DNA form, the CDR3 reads TGTGCCAGCAGTGACGGCCCGGGACAGCCTACCTACGAGCAGTACTTC. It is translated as CASSDGPGQPTYEQYF.

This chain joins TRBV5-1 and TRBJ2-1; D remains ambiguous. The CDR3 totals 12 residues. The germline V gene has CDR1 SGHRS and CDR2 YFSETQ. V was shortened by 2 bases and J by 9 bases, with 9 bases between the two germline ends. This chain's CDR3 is CASSFPGTEQFF. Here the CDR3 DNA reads TGCGCCAGCAGCTTCCCCGGCACTGAGCAGTTCTTC.

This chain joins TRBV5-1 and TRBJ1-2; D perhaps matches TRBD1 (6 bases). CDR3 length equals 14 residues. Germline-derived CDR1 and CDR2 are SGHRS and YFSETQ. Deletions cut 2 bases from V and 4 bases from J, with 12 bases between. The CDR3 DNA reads TGCGCCAGCAGCTTAAAACAGGGCGGCTATGGCTACACCTTC. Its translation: CASSLKQGGYGYTF.

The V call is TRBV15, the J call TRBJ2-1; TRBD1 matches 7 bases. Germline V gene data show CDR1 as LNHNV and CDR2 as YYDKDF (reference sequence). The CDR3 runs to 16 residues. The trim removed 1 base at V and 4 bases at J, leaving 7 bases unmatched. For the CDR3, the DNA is TGTGCCACCAGCAGAGGAGGGGCAGGGGGTTACAATGAGCAGTTCTTC. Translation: CATSRGGAGGYNEQFF.

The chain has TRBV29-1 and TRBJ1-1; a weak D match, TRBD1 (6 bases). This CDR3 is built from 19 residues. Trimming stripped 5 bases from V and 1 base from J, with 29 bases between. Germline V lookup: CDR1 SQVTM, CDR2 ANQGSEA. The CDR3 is CSVPSRRAGVFLGNTEAFF. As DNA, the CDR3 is TGCAGCGTTCCCTCTCGAAGAGCAGGGGTCTTTTTAGGGAACACTGAAGCTTTCTTT.

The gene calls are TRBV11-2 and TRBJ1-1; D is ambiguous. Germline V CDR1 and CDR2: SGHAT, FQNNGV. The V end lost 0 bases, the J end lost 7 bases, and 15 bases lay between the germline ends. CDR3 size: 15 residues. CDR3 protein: CASSLEGPRGGEAFF. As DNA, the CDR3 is TGTGCCAGCAGCTTAGAAGGCCCGAGAGGAGGTGAAGCTTTCTTT.

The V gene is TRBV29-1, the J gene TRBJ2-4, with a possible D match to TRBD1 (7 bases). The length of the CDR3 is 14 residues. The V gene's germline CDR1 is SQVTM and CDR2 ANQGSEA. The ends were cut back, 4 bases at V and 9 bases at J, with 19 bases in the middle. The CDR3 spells CSVVRQGGFGIQYF. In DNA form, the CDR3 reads TGCAGCGTTGTCCGGCAGGGGGGTTTTGGCATTCAGTACTTC.

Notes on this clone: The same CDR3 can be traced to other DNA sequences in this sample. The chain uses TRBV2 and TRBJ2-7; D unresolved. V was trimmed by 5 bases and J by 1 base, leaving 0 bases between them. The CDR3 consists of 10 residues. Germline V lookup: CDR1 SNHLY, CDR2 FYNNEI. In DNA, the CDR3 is TGTGCCAGCAGTTCCTACGAGCAGTACTTC. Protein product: CASSSYEQYF.

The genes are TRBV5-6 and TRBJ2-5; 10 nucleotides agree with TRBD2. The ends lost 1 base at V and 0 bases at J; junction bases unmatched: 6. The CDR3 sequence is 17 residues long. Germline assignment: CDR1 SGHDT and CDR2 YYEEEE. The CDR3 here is CASSLTGSGGHQETQYF. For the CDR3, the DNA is TGTGCCAGCAGCTTGACGGGTAGCGGGGGGCACCAAGAGACCCAGTACTTC.

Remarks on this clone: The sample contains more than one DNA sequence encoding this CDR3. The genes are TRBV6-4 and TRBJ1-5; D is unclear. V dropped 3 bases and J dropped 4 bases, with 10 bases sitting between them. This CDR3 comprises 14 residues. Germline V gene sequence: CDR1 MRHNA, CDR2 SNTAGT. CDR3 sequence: CASSEGGGNQPQHF. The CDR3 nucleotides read TGTGCCAGCAGTGAGGGTGGAGGTAATCAGCCCCAGCATTTT.

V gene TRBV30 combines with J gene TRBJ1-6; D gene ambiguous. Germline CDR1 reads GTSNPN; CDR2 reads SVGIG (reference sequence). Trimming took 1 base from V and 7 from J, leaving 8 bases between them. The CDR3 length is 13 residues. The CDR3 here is CAWSDLGNSPLHF. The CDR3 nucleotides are TGTGCCTGGAGTGATTTAGGGAATTCACCCCTCCACTTT.

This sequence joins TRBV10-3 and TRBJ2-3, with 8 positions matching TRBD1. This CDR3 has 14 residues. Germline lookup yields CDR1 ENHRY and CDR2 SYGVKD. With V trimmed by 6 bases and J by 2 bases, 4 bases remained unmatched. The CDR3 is CAIRTDRATDTQYF. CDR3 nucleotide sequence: TGTGCCATCAGGACGGACAGGGCCACAGATACGCAGTATTTT.

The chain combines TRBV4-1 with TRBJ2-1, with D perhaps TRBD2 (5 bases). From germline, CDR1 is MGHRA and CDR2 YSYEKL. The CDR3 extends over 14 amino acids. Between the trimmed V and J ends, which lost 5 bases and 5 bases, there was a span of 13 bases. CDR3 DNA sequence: TGCGCCAGCAGCTCACGACTACCTAACAATGAGCAGTTCTTC. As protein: CASSSRLPNNEQFF.

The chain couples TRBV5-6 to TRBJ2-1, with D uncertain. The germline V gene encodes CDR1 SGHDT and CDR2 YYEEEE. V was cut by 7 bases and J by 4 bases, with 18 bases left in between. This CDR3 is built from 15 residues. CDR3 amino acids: CASGSVGGSYNEQFF. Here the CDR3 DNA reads TGTGCCAGCGGGTCCGTGGGCGGCTCTTACAATGAGCAGTTCTTC.

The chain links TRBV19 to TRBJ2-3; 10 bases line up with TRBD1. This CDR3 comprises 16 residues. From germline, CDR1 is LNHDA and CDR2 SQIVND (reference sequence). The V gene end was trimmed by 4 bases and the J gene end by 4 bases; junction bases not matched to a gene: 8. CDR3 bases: TGTGCCAGTAGTACTCCGGGACAGGGGTTCGCAGATACGCAGTATTTT. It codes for CASSTPGQGFADTQYF.

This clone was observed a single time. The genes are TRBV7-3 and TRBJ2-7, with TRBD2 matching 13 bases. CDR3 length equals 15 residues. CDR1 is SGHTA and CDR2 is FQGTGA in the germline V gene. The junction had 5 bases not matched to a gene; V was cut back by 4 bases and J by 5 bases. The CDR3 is CASSSTGLAGDEQYF. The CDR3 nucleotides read TGTGCCAGCAGCTCTACTGGACTAGCGGGGGACGAGCAGTACTTC.

CDR3 sequence: CASSPGANYGYTF. DNA for the CDR3: TGTGCCAGCAGTCCGGGGGCAAACTATGGCTACACCTTC. This chain links TRBV6-5 with TRBJ1-2; perhaps TRBD1 as D (6 bases). Trimming pared 5 bases from V and 2 bases from J, leaving 9 bases between. The CDR3 length is 13 residues. CDR1 and CDR2 from the germline V gene are MNHEY and SVGAGI.

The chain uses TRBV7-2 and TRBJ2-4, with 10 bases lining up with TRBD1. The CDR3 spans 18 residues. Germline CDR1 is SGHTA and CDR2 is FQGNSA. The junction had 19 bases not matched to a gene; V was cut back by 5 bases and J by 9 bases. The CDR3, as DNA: TGTGCCAGCAGCACACGGCCGACAGGGGGCGTAGGGTCGGGCATTCAGTACTTC. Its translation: CASSTRPTGGVGSGIQYF.

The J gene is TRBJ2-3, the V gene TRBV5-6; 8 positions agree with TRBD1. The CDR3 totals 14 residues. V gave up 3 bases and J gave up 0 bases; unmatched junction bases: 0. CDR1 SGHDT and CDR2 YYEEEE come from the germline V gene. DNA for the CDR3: TGTGCCAGCAGCTGGACAGGGAGCACAGATACGCAGTATTTT. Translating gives CASSWTGSTDTQYF. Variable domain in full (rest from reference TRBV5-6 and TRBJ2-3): DAGVTQSPTHLIKTRGQQVTLRCSPKSGHDTVSWYQQALGQGPQFIFQYYEEEERQRGNFPDRFSGHQFPNYSSELNVNALLLGDSALYLCASSWTGSTDTQYFGPGTRLTVL.